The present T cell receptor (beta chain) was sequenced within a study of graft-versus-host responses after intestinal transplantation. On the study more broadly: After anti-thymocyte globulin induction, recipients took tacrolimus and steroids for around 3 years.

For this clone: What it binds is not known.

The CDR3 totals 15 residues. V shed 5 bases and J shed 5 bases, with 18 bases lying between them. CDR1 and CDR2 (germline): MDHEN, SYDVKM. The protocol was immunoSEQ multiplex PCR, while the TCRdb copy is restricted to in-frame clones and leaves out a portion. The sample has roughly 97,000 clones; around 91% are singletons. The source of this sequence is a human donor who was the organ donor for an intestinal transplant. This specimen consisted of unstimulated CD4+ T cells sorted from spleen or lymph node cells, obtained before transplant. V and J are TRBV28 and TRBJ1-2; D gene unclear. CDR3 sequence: CASSLPVLPSYGYTF. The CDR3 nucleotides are TGTGCCAGCAGTCTTCCGGTTCTACCTTCTTATGGCTACACCTTC.